Following are 20 T cell receptor beta chains from one sample sequenced in a study of T cell responses to AZD1222 COVID-19 vaccine. Some clones are missing from TCRdb's copy, which holds only in-frame ones; the method was immunoSEQ multiplex PCR. The table shows fewer than 200,000 clones, with roughly nine tenths occurring only once. Source: peripheral blood, taken 28 days after the second AZD1222 dose. These receptors all come from an adult who received the AZD1222 COVID-19 vaccine.

This chain links TRBV7-2 with TRBJ2-7; 13 positions match TRBD2. There are 16 residues in the CDR3. V was clipped by 2 bases and J by 5 bases; unmatched bases: 6. Germline loops: CDR1 SGHTA, CDR2 FQGNSA. The CDR3 coding sequence is TGTGCCAGCAGCTTAACTAGCGGGGGGGCCGTGAACGAGCAGTACTTC. It translates to CASSLTSGGAVNEQYF.

The V call is TRBV27, the J call TRBJ1-2; D is undetermined. This CDR3 contains 13 residues. Germline values: CDR1 MNHEY, CDR2 SMNVEV (reference sequence). The V gene lost 2 bases and the J gene lost 4 bases, with 8 bases spanning the gap. DNA for the CDR3: TGTGCCAGCAGTTTAGGACTGACCTATGGCTACACCTTC. Its protein product is CASSLGLTYGYTF.

This clone occurred a few times. V is TRBV6-5 and J is TRBJ1-6; D not resolved. The CDR3 contains 13 residues. Germline CDR1 MNHEY, CDR2 SVGAGI. Deletions cut 7 bases from V and 6 bases from J, with 10 bases between. CDR3 region: CASKGRPNSPLHF. CDR3 nucleotides: TGTGCCAGCAAAGGCAGACCTAATTCACCCCTCCACTTT.

This clone was seen just once. The chain recombines TRBV30 with TRBJ1-6; TRBD1 matches 7 bases. Germline CDR1 GTSNPN, CDR2 SVGIG (reference sequence). After removal of 4 bases from V and 2 bases from J, the junction contained 5 bases not matched to a gene. This CDR3 has 15 amino acids. CDR3 in DNA: TGTGCCTGGACCACAGGGGTCGCCTATAATTCACCCCTCCACTTT. Translated, it gives CAWTTGVAYNSPLHF. The full variable domain, in which reference TRBV30 and TRBJ1-6 provide the parts outside the CDR3, is SQTIHQWPATLVQPVGSPLSLECTVEGTSNPNLYWYRQAAGRGLQLLFYSVGIGQISSEVPQNLSASRPQDRQFILSSKKLLLSDSGFYLCAWTTGVAYNSPLHFGNGTRLTVT.

The rearrangement uses TRBV28 and TRBJ1-2, with 9 positions matching TRBD1. This CDR3 is 15 amino acids long. Germline CDR1 is MDHEN and CDR2 is SYDVKM. Trimming removed 6 bases from V and 2 bases from J; junction bases left unmatched: 7. CDR3 nucleotides: TGTGCCAGCAGCTCCCACGGGACAGGGAACTATGGCTACACCTTC. This encodes CASSSHGTGNYGYTF.

This clone occurred once. The genes are TRBV30 and TRBJ1-2; D is undetermined. The germline V gene has CDR1 GTSNPN and CDR2 SVGIG (reference sequence). This CDR3 contains 15 residues. Trimming stripped 0 bases from V and 2 bases from J, with 13 bases between. CDR3 region: CAWSVPHWTNYGYTF. DNA of the CDR3: TGTGCCTGGAGTGTACCTCATTGGACCAACTATGGCTACACCTTC.

This rearrangement joins TRBV27 to TRBJ2-1, with TRBD2 matching over 7 bases. Germline V gene lookup returns CDR1 MNHEY and CDR2 SMNVEV (reference sequence). The CDR3 loop spans 13 amino acids. After removal of 6 bases from V and 6 bases from J, the junction contained 5 bases not matched to a gene. CDR3 loop: CASSSGGANEQFF. CDR3 DNA sequence: TGTGCCAGCAGCTCGGGGGGTGCCAATGAGCAGTTCTTC.

The sample holds one count of this clone. This chain joins TRBV9 and TRBJ1-2; D is ambiguous. Trimming removed 3 bases at V and 4 bases at J, with 4 bases between. The CDR3 has 11 amino acids. The V gene's germline CDR1 is SGDLS and CDR2 YYNGEE. The CDR3 reads CASSEGYGYTF. The CDR3 DNA is TGTGCCAGCAGCGAAGGCTATGGCTACACCTTC.

This clone was seen a single time. The chain joins TRBV3-1 (or the pseudogene TRBV3-2) to TRBJ2-3; D not resolved. Between the trimmed V and J ends, which lost 0 bases and 5 bases, there was a span of 15 bases. The CDR3 runs to 16 residues. The germline V gene has CDR1 LGHDT and CDR2 YNNKEL (reference sequence). In nucleotides, the CDR3 is TGTGCCAGCAGCCAAGATCCCTCCTCTCCGGGAGATACGCAGTATTTT. Protein: CASSQDPSSPGDTQYF.

V gene TRBV29-1 combines with J gene TRBJ2-1, with 8 bases matching TRBD1. The ends lost 3 bases at V and 8 bases at J; junction bases unmatched: 12. Germline V gene data show CDR1 as SQVTM and CDR2 as ANQGSEA. The CDR3 sequence is 15 residues long. CDR3 DNA sequence: TGCAGCGTTGAGTCTGGGGTCAGGGGGCGGGATGAGCAGTTCTTC. Translated: CSVESGVRGRDEQFF.

The V and J genes are TRBV6-2 or TRBV6-3 and TRBJ2-3; D may correspond to TRBD1 or TRBD2 (5 bases each). This CDR3 contains 15 residues. Trimming removed 0 bases at V and 6 bases at J, with 13 bases between. The germline gives CDR1 MNHEY, CDR2 SVGEGT. CDR3 amino acids: CASSYSLGARDTQYF. The CDR3 DNA sequence: TGTGCCAGCAGTTACTCGCTCGGGGCGCGGGATACGCAGTATTTT.

Regarding this clone: Other DNA sequences from this sample encode an identical CDR3 as well. This chain uses TRBV19 with TRBJ2-5; 7 bases line up with TRBD1. Germline lookup yields CDR1 LNHDA and CDR2 SQIVND (reference sequence). This CDR3 has 15 residues. V lost 1 base and J lost 2; bases outside the gene matches: 4. As DNA, the CDR3 is TGTGCCAGTAGTATAGGGGGGACAGTTCAAGAGACCCAGTACTTC. It is translated as CASSIGGTVQETQYF. The whole variable domain, remainder taken from reference TRBV19 and TRBJ2-5, is DGGITQSPKYLFRKEGQNVTLSCEQNLNHDAMYWYRQDPGQGLRLIYYSQIVNDFQKGDIAEGYSVSREKKESFPLTVTSAQKNPTAFYLCASSIGGTVQETQYFGPGTRLLVL.

The V call is TRBV4-2, the J call TRBJ1-6; D call uncertain. Germline V gene data show CDR1 as LGHNA and CDR2 as YNFKEQ. V shed 0 bases and J shed 10 bases, with 4 bases lying between them. The CDR3 spans 12 residues. CDR3 in amino acids: CASSQDRSPLHF. The CDR3 DNA follows: TGTGCCAGCAGCCAAGATAGATCACCCCTCCACTTT.

The chain has TRBV6-5 and TRBJ2-1; D call uncertain. The CDR3 is made up of 11 amino acids. V was trimmed by 4 bases and J by 5 bases, leaving 3 bases between them. CDR1 MNHEY and CDR2 SVGAGI come from the germline V gene. The CDR3 here is CASSSHNEQFF. CDR3 DNA sequence: TGTGCCAGCAGTTCGCACAATGAGCAGTTCTTC.

This chain links TRBV4-1 with TRBJ2-5; TRBD2 agrees at 7 bases. This CDR3 is built from 13 residues. Trimming cost V 4 bases and J 4 bases; bases outside gene matches: 3. Germline lookup yields CDR1 MGHRA and CDR2 YSYEKL. The DNA for the CDR3 is TGCGCCAGCAGCCTGGGGAGGGGAGAGACCCAGTACTTC. Amino acids: CASSLGRGETQYF.

In its sample, this clone was seen many times. This sequence joins TRBV7-2 and TRBJ2-1, with D possibly matching TRBD2 (7 bases). Germline lookup yields CDR1 SGHTA and CDR2 FQGNSA. This CDR3 contains 14 residues. Trimming removed 3 bases from V and 9 bases from J, with 15 bases in between. In nucleotides, the CDR3 is TGTGCCAGCAGCTTCTTGGGGGGGGCCGGTGAGCAGTTCTTC. Translating gives CASSFLGGAGEQFF.

The chain recombines TRBV19 with TRBJ1-4; D ambiguous. V was shortened by 1 base and J by 0 bases, with 6 bases between the two germline ends. Germline CDR1 reads LNHDA; CDR2 reads SQIVND (reference sequence). The CDR3 contains 15 residues. Here the CDR3 DNA reads TGTGCCAGTAGTATAGGGGCCGCAACTAATGAAAAACTGTTTTTT. Translating it yields CASSIGAATNEKLFF.

The V and J genes are TRBV19 and TRBJ1-5; D possibly corresponds to TRBD1 (6 bases). The V end lost 5 bases, the J end lost 2 bases, and 10 bases lay between the germline ends. This CDR3 comprises 14 residues. Germline CDR1 and CDR2: LNHDA and SQIVND (reference sequence). CDR3 bases: TGTGCCAGTAGTGCAGGGGTGCGCAATCAGCCCCAGCATTTT. Its protein product is CASSAGVRNQPQHF.

The genes are TRBV2 and TRBJ2-7, with D perhaps TRBD2 (5 bases). V lost 6 bases, J lost 0 bases, and 12 bases lay in between. Per germline, CDR1 SNHLY and CDR2 FYNNEI. This CDR3 region has 14 residues. CDR3 protein: CASRSEGSSYEQYF. For the CDR3, the DNA is TGTGCCAGCAGAAGCGAGGGAAGCTCCTACGAGCAGTACTTC.

The chain is built from TRBV6-2 or TRBV6-3 and TRBJ1-1; D may be TRBD1 (5 bases). This CDR3 has 15 amino acids. The V gene's germline CDR1 is MNHEY and CDR2 SVGEGT. V lost 6 bases and J lost 5, with 19 bases in between. The CDR3 spells CASSRLGTAGTEAFF. For the CDR3, the DNA is TGTGCCAGCAGCCGCTTAGGGACGGCAGGGACTGAAGCTTTCTTT.